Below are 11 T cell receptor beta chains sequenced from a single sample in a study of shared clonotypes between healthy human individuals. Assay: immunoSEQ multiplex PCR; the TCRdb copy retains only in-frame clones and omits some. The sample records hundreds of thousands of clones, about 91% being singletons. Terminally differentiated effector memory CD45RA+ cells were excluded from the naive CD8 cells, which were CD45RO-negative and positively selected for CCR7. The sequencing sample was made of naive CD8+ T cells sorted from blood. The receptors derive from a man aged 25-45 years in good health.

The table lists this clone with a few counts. The CDR3 spells CAGTSGRCNEQFF. The CDR3 nucleotides read TGTGCCGGGACTAGCGGGAGATGCAATGAGCAGTTCTTC. V usage is TRBV14 and J usage is TRBJ2-1; 14 bases are shared with TRBD2. This CDR3 comprises 13 residues. V lost 11 bases, J lost 6 bases, and 3 bases stayed unmatched. Germline CDR1 and CDR2: SGHDN and FVKESK.

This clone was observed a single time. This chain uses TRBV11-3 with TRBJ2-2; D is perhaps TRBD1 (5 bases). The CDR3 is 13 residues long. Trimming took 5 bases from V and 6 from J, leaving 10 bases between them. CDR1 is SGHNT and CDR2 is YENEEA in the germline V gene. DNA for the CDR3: TGTGCCAGCAGCCCGTGGGGCGCCGGGGAGCTGTTTTTT. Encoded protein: CASSPWGAGELFF. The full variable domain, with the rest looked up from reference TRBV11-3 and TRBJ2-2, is EAGVVQSPRYKIIEKKQPVAFWCNPISGHNTLYWYLQNLGQGPELLIRYENEEAVDDSQLPKDRFSAERLKGVDSTLKIQPAELGDSAVYLCASSPWGAGELFFGEGSRLTVL.

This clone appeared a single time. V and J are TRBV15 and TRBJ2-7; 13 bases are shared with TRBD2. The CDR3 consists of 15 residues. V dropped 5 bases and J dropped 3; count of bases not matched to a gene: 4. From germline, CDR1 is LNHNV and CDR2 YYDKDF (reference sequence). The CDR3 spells CATSEGLAGFYEQYF. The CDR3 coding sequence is TGTGCCACCAGCGAGGGACTAGCGGGGTTCTACGAGCAGTACTTC.

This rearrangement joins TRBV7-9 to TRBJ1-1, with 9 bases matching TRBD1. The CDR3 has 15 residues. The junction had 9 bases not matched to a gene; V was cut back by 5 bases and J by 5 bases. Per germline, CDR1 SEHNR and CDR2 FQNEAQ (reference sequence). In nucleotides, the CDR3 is TGTGCCAGCAGCCTTTACAGGGGGCAGCGGACTGAAGCTTTCTTT. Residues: CASSLYRGQRTEAFF.

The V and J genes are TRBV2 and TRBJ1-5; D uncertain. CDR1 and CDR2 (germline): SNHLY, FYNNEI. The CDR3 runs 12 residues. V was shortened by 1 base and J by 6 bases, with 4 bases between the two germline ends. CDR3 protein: CASSEGGQPQHF. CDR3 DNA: TGTGCCAGCAGTGAAGGCGGTCAGCCCCAGCATTTT.

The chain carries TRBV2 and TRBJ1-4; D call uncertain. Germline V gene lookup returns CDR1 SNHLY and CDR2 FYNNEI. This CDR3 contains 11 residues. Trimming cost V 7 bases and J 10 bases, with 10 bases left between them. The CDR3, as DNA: TGTGCCAGCATAGACGTGGGAAAACTGTTTTTT. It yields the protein CASIDVGKLFF.

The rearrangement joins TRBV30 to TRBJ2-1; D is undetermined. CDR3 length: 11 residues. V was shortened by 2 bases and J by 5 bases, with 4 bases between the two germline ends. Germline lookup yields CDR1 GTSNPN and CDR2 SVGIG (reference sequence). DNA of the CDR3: TGTGCCTGGAGTCCGGACAATGAGCAGTTCTTC. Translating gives CAWSPDNEQFF.

The CDR3 spells CASSIAGGRYTQYF. DNA for the CDR3: TGTGCCAGCAGTATAGCGGGAGGGCGGTATACGCAGTATTTT. This chain connects TRBV27 to TRBJ2-3; 11 bases match TRBD2. The CDR3 spans 14 residues. CDR1 is MNHEY and CDR2 is SMNVEV in the germline V gene (reference sequence). V gave up 5 bases and J gave up 7 bases; unmatched junction bases: 5.

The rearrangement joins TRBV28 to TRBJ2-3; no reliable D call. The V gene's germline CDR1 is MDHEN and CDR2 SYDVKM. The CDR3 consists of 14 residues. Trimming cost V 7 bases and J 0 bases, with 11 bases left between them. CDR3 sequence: CASKFIQSTDTQYF. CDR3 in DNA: TGTGCCAGCAAGTTCATTCAGAGCACAGATACGCAGTATTTT.

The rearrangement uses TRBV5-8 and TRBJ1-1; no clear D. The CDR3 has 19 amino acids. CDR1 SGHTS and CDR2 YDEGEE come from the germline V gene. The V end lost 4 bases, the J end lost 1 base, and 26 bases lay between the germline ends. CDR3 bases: TGTGCCAGCAGCAAGAAAGTGTTCCGGGTAACGGGAGCGAACACTGAAGCTTTCTTT. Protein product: CASSKKVFRVTGANTEAFF.

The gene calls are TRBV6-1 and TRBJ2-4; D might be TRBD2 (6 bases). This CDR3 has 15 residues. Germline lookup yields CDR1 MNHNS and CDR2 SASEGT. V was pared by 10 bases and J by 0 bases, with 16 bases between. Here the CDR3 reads CATLRERLAKNIQYF. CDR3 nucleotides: TGTGCCACCCTCCGGGAGCGGCTAGCCAAAAACATTCAGTACTTC.